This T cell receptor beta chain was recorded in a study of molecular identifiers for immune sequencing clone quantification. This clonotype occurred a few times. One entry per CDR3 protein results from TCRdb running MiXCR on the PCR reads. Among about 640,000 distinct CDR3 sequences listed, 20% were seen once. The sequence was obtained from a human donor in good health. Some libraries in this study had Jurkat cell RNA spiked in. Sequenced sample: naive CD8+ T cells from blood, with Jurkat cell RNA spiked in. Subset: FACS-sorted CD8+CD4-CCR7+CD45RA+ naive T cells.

For the CDR3, the DNA is TGTGCCTGGAAGGCAGGGCAGAACACTGAAGCTTTCTTT. Protein product: CAWKAGQNTEAFF. The J gene is TRBJ1-1, the V gene TRBV30; maybe TRBD1 (5 bases). Germline values: CDR1 GTSNPN, CDR2 SVGIG (reference sequence). The CDR3 is 13 amino acids. Trimming stripped 4 bases from V and 1 base from J, with 10 bases between.